At least ten counts were recorded for the clone carrying this T cell receptor (beta chain). The data are from a study of T cells in Graves' hyperthyroidism and ophthalmopathy. This CDR3 is 11 amino acids long. Germline CDR1 DFQATT, CDR2 SNEGSKA (reference sequence). Trimming removed 0 bases from V and 8 bases from J, with 5 bases in between. Amplification of TCR beta CDR3 regions used RNA as the template. Using the HTBI primer set, a first-round RT-PCR was run on the TCR CDR3. TCRdb reanalysed the multiplex PCR reads using MiXCR and keeps one entry per CDR3 protein. The sample has approximately 400,000 distinct CDR3 sequences, about 15% seen once.

This receptor was identified in a woman aged 25 to 39 with Graves' ophthalmopathy. Material for sequencing was blood. This chain joins TRBV20-1 and TRBJ2-1; D is unresolved. The CDR3 nucleotides are TGCAGTGCTAGAGAAGTGGATGAGCAGTTCTTC. Translated: CSAREVDEQFF.